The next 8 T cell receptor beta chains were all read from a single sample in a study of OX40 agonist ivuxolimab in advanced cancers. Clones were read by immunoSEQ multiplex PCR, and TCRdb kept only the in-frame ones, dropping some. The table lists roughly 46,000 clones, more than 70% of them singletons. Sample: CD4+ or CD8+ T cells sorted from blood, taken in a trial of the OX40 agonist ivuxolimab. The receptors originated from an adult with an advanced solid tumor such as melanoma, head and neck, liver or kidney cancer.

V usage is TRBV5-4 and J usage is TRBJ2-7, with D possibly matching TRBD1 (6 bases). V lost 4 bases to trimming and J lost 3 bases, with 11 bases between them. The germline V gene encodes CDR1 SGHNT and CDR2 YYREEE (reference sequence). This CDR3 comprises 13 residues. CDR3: CASSQRQDYEQYF. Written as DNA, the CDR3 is TGTGCCAGCAGCCAGAGACAGGACTACGAGCAGTACTTC.

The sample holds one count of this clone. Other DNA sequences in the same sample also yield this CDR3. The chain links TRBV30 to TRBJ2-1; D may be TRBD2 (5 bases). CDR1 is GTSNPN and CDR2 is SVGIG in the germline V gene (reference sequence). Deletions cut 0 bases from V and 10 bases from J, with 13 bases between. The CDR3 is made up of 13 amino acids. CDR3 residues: CAWSVPPRGEQFF. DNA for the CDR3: TGTGCCTGGAGTGTACCTCCTAGAGGGGAGCAGTTCTTC.

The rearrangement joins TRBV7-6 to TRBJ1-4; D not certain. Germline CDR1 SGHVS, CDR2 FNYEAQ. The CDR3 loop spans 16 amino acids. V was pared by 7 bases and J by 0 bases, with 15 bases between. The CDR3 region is CASTLGAGSTNEKLFF. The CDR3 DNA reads TGTGCCAGCACCCTTGGCGCGGGCTCAACTAATGAAAAACTGTTTTTT.

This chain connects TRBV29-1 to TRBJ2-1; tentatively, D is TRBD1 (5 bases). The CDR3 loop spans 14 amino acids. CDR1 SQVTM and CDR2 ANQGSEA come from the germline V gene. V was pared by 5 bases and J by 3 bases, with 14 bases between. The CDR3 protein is CSVSDPRGYNEQFF. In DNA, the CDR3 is TGCAGCGTTTCAGACCCAAGGGGCTACAATGAGCAGTTCTTC.

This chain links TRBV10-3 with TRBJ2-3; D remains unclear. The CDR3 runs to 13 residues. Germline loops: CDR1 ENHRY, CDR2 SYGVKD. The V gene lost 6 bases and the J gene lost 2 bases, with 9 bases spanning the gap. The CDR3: CAISDGNTDTQYF. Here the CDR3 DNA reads TGTGCCATCAGCGATGGGAACACAGATACGCAGTATTTT.

The CDR3 DNA reads as TGCAGTGCTAGAGAACACTGGACCCAGTACTTC. Protein: CSAREHWTQYF. This sequence joins TRBV20-1 and TRBJ2-5; the D is unclear. CDR3 size: 11 residues. CDR1 and CDR2 from the germline V gene are DFQATT and SNEGSKA (reference sequence). V dropped 0 bases and J dropped 7 bases, with 6 bases sitting between them.

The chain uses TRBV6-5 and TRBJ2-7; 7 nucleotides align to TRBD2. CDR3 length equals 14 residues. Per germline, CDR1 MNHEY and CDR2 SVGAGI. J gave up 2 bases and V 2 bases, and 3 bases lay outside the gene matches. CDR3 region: CASSYTGGAYEQYF. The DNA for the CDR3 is TGTGCCAGCAGTTACACGGGGGGTGCCTACGAGCAGTACTTC.

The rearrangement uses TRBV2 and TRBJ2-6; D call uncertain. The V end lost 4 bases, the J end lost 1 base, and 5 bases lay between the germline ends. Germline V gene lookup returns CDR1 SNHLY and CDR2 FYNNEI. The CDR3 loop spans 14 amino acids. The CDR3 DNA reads TGTGCCAGCAGTGGTAATTCTGGGGCCAACGTCCTGACTTTC. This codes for CASSGNSGANVLTF.